This TCR beta chain stems from a study of beta chain features in type 1 diabetes. Turning to this clone: Its antigen remains unidentified.

Reverse transcribing all isolated RNA meant expressed TCRB transcripts were sequenced. This table comes from immunoSEQ multiplex PCR, and its TCRdb copy is limited to in-frame clones, with some not included. The data contain 630,000 or so clones, 11% to 15% of them seen just once; the ten biggest clones take up approximately 0.039%. This CDR3 is 15 amino acids long. Germline CDR1 is SGDLS and CDR2 is YYNGEE. The J segment lost 4 bases and the V segment lost 4 bases, leaving 7 bases of the junction unmatched. Findings of the study overall: TCRB CDR3 length was moderately but significantly reduced in all four CD4+ subsets of Type 1 diabetes patients.

The chain combines TRBV9 with TRBJ2-5; TRBD1 agrees at 10 bases. The receptor was derived from a young man with type 1 diabetes. Sequencing was carried out using naive CD4+ T cells from blood. CDR3 sequence reads: CASSSDRGRGETQYF. The CDR3 coding sequence is TGTGCCAGCAGCTCCGACAGGGGGCGCGGAGAGACCCAGTACTTC.